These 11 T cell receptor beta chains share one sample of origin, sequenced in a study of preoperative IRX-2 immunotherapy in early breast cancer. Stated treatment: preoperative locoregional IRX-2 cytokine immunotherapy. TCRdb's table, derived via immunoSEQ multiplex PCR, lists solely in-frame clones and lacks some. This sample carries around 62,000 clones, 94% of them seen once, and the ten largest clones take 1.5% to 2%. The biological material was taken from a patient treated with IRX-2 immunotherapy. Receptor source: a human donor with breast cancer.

The CDR3: CASSAHRGSAGQETQYF. The CDR3 DNA follows: TGTGCCAGCAGCGCGCACCGAGGCAGCGCGGGGCAAGAGACCCAGTACTTC. The genes are TRBV7-2 and TRBJ2-5, with D possibly being TRBD2 (6 bases). Per germline, CDR1 SGHTA and CDR2 FQGNSA. The ends were cut back, 5 bases at V and 2 bases at J, with 21 bases in the middle. This CDR3 contains 17 residues. The whole variable domain, remainder taken from reference TRBV7-2 and TRBJ2-5, is GAGVSQSPSNKVTEKGKDVELRCDPISGHTALYWYRQSLGQGLEFLIYFQGNSAPDKSGLPSDRFSAERTGGSVSTLTIQRTQQEDSAVYLCASSAHRGSAGQETQYFGPGTRLLVL.

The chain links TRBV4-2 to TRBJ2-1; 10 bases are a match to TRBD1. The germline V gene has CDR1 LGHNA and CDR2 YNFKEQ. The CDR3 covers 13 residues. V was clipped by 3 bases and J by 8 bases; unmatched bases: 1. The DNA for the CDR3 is TGTGCCAGCAGCCAGACAGGGGGCGATGAGCAGTTCTTC. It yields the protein CASSQTGGDEQFF.

The CDR3: CASSLDRVVWGEAFF. CDR3 nucleotide sequence: TGTGCCAGCAGCTTAGACAGGGTTGTTTGGGGGGAAGCTTTCTTT. The rearrangement uses TRBV7-8 and TRBJ1-1; tentatively, D is TRBD1 (6 bases). This CDR3 region has 15 residues. Germline loops: CDR1 SGHVS, CDR2 FQNEAQ. V lost 1 base and J 8 bases, leaving 17 bases between the germline ends.

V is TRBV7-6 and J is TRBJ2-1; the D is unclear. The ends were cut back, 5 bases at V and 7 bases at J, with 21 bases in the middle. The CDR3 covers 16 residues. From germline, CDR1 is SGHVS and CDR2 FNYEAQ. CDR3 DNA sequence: TGTGCCAGCAGCCCCAGGCGGTCCCTCATAGGTAATGAGCAGTTCTTC. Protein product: CASSPRRSLIGNEQFF.

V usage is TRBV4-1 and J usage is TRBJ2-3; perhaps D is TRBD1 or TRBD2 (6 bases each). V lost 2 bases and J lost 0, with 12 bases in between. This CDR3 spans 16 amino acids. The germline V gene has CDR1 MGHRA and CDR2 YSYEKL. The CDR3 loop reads CASSQKTGTSTDTQYF. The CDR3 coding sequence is TGCGCCAGCAGCCAAAAAACAGGGACTAGCACAGATACGCAGTATTTT.

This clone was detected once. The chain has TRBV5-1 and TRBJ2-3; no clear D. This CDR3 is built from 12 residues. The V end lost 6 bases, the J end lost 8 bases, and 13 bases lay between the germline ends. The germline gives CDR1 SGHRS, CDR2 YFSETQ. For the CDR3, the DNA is TGCGCCAGCACCTGGCCCTTCTGTACGCAGTATTTT. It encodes CASTWPFCTQYF.

The CDR3 protein is CASSASTGGPYGYTF. CDR3 sequence (DNA): TGTGCCAGTAGTGCCTCCACAGGGGGCCCCTATGGCTACACCTTC. V and J are TRBV19 and TRBJ1-2; 9 bases line up with TRBD1. There are 15 residues in the CDR3. Per germline, CDR1 LNHDA and CDR2 SQIVND (reference sequence). The junction had 8 bases not matched to a gene; V was cut back by 5 bases and J by 4 bases.

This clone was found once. Written as DNA, the CDR3 is TGTGCCAGCACCTGGGCTGAAGCTTTCTTT. Amino acid sequence: CASTWAEAFF. The chain carries TRBV21-1 and TRBJ1-1. TRBV21-1 corresponds to a pseudogene. This CDR3 is built from 10 residues.

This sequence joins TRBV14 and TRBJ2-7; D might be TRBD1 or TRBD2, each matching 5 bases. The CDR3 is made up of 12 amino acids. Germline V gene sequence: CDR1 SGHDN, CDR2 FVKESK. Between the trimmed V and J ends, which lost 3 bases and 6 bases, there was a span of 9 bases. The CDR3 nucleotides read TGTGCCAGCAGCCACCGGGGCTCCGAGCAGTACTTC. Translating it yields CASSHRGSEQYF.

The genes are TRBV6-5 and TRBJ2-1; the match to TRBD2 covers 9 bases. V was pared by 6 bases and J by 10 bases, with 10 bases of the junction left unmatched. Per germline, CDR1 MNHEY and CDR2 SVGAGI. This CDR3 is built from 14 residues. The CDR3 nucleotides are TGTGCCAGCAGCCCGCCGGGACTAGCAAAGGAGCAGTTCTTC. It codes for CASSPPGLAKEQFF.

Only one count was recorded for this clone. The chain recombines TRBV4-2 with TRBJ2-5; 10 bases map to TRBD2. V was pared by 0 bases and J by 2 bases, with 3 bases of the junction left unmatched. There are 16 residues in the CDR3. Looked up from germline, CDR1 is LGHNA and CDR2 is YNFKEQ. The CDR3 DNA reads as TGTGCCAGCAGCCAAGATCTAGCGGGGGAACAAGAGACCCAGTACTTC. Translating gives CASSQDLAGEQETQYF.